This T cell receptor (beta chain) was profiled in a study of CD4 T cells in relation to SARS-CoV-2 and coronaviruses. As for this clone: Antigen specificity is unknown.

The data were produced by immunoSEQ multiplex PCR, yet TCRdb's version contains in-frame clones alone and is incomplete. The table has around 18,000 clones, 70% to 85% seen once. Whole-study results and caveats: The cross-reactivity analysis covered only spike protein, not other viral proteins.

Unexposed donor CD4+ T cells date from about 2011-2018, before the COVID-19 pandemic. After about 10 days of culture, CD4+ T cells were isolated. Cells permitting, SARS-CoV-2 S/N and four cold-coronavirus spikes were tested on unexposed-donor CD4+ T cells. V was pared by 3 bases and J by 6 bases, with 16 bases between. Looked up from germline, CDR1 is DFQATT and CDR2 is SNEGSKA (reference sequence). This CDR3 contains 14 residues. The source is a human donor in good health. The chain links TRBV20-1 to TRBJ2-3, with D possibly matching TRBD2 (6 bases). The sequencing sample was made of CD4+ T cells from PBMCs, cultured in vitro. The DNA for the CDR3 is TGCAGTGCTAGTACCCCCTTTGGGGGGGATACGCAGTATTTT. Its protein is CSASTPFGGDTQYF.